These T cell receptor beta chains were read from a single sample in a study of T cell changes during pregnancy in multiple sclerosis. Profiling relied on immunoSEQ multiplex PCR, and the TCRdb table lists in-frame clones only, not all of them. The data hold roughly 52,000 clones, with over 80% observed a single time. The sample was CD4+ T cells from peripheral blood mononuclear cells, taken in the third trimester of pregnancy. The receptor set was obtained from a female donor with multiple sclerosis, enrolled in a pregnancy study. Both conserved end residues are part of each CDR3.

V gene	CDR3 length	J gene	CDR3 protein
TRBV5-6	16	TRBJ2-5	CASSLAALGGEETQYF
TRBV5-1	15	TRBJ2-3	CASSLGPGGTDTQYF
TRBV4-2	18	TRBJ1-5	CASSQGVGAGESNQPQHF
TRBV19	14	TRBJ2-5	CASSKGRRGETQYF
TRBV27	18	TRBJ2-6	CASSSFAGSLPGANVLTF
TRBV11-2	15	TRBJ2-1	CASSLDTSGHNEQFF
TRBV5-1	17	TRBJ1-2	CASSLEGQGDINYGYTF
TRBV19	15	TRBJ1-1	CASSPRDKGTTEAFF
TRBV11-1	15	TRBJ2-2	CASSLDWTGTGELFF
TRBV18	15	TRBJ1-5	CASSPPDMAGVPQHF
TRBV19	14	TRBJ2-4	CASSTGVTKNIQYF
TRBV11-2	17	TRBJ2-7	CASSLDYPGGPNYEQYF
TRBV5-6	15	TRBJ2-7	CASSNRGTLSYEQYF
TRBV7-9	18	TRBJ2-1	CASSSLYRTSETYNEQFF
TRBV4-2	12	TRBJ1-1	CASSQEMSEAFF
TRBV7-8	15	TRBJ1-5	CASSFTAGYDQPQHF
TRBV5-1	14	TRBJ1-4	CASSLGDSSKKLFF
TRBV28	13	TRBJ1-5	CASRDRVFQPQHF
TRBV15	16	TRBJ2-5	CATSRELAGGPETQYF
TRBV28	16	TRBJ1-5	CASSLLGEGPNQPQHF
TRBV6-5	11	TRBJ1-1	CASSRDTEAFF
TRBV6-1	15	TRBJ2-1	CASSVTSGSSNEQFF
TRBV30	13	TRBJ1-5	CALNSGSDQPQHF
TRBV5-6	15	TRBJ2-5	CASSSTDRGRETQYF
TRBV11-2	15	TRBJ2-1	CASSAGTGLYNEQFF
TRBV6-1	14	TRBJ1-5	CASSEAAGNQPQHF
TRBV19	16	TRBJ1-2	CASRPFRDRLFYGYTF
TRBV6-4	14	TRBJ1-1	CASIEDLPNTEAFF
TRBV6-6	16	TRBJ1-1	CASKPPPQGGGTEAFF
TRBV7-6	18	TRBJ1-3	CASSLGGTGEPSGNTIYF
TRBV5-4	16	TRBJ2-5	CASSAPGQGWQETQYF
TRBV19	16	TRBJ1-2	CASSIAGTANNYGYTF
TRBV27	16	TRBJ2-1	CASTLLSSGSNREQFF
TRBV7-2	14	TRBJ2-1	CASSSGGPYNEQFF
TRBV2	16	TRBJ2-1	CASSRTRAGRLNEQFF
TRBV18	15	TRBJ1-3	CASSPEGVSGNTIYF
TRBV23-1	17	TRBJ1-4	CASSPNPGTGDNEKLFF
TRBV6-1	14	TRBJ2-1	CASSEPGGRDEQFF